The source of this T cell receptor (beta chain) is a study of cytomegalovirus exposure and HLA in healthy donors. Overall study results and limits: Earlier analysis yielded a pattern in which most TCR beta V segments were productive about 90% or about 30% of the time.

This clone is a singleton in its sample. The antigen remains unidentified. Germline V lookup: CDR1 SGHNT, CDR2 YYREEE (reference sequence). CDR3 length: 15 amino acids. Between the trimmed V and J ends, which lost 5 bases and 2 bases, there was a span of 16 bases. Amplification used 60 Vbeta primers and 13 Jbeta primers. Assay: immunoSEQ multiplex PCR; the TCRdb copy retains only in-frame clones and omits some. The table records around 300,000 clones, about 83% of them present only once. The clonotype originates from a woman aged 40 to 49 in good health and CMV-seropositive. The chain uses TRBV5-4 and TRBJ1-1, with no clear D. Sequencing was performed on PBMCs. CDR3 in DNA: TGTGCCAGCAGGAACGGATGGGAGAGAAACACTGAAGCTTTCTTT. Its translation: CASRNGWERNTEAFF.